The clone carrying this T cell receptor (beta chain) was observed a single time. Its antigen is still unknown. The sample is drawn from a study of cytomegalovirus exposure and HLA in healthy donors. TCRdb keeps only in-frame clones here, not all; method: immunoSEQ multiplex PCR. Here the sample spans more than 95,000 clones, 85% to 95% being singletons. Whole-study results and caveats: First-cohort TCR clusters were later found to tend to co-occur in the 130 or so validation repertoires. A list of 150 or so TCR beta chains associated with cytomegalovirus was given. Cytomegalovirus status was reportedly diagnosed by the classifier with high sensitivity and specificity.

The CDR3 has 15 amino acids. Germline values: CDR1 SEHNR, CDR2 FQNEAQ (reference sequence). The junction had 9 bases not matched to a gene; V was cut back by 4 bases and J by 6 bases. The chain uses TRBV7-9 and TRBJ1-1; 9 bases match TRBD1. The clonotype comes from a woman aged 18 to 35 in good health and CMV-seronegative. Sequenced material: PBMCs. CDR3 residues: CASSSAQGARAEAFF. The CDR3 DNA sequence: TGTGCCAGCAGCTCTGCACAGGGGGCTAGAGCTGAAGCTTTCTTT. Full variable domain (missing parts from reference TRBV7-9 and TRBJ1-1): DTGVSQNPRHKITKRGQNVTFRCDPISEHNRLYWYRQTLGQGPEFLTYFQNEAQLEKSRLLSDRFSAERPKGSFSTLEIQRTEQGDSAMYLCASSSAQGARAEAFFGQGTRLTVV.